This TCR beta chain emerged from a study of T cell responses to AZD1222 COVID-19 vaccine. Study-wide results and caveats: CD4 TCRs linked to vaccination spanned spike, dominating at 160-218 and 743-854. Baseline serology detected seropositivity in only six AZD1222 recipients. Of spike-specific TCRs, nearly half reportedly target regions left unmutated in variants.

The germline V gene has CDR1 KGHSH and CDR2 LQKENI. With 3 bases clipped from V and 2 bases from J, the junction kept 7 bases outside the gene matches. The CDR3 is made up of 16 amino acids. The assay was immunoSEQ multiplex PCR, and TCRdb's table has in-frame clones only and misses some. The table lists about 120,000 clones, 80% to 95% of them singletons. On this clone itself: Antigen specificity is unknown.

This receptor was obtained from an adult who received the AZD1222 COVID-19 vaccine. Sequenced here: peripheral blood, sampled 28 days after the second AZD1222 dose. This chain uses TRBV18 with TRBJ1-3; 7 nucleotides line up with TRBD1. The CDR3 DNA reads as TGTGCCAGCTCACCTGGCACAGGGGATCCTGGAAACACCATATATTTT. This encodes CASSPGTGDPGNTIYF.